A single sample is the source of the 7 T cell receptor beta chains below, sequenced in a study of blood T cell repertoires in COVID-19. TCRdb's copy holds only in-frame clones and misses some; the assay was immunoSEQ multiplex PCR. This sample yields 250,000 to 350,000 clones, of which 65% to 85% are seen a single time; 15% to 18% belongs to the top ten. The specimen sequenced was peripheral blood. The receptor set was obtained from a person aged 70 to 85 with COVID-19, enrolled during active disease.

This sequence joins TRBV2 and TRBJ2-7; the D gene is possibly TRBD2 (5 bases). This CDR3 has 14 amino acids. Germline-derived CDR1 and CDR2 are SNHLY and FYNNEI. V lost 10 bases, J lost 1 base, and 17 bases lay in between. CDR3 loop: CATQGGRGSYEQYF. In DNA form, the CDR3 reads TGTGCCACACAAGGTGGGAGAGGATCCTACGAGCAGTACTTC.

In its sample, this clone was seen once. The V and J genes are TRBV5-5 and TRBJ2-7; maybe TRBD2 (6 bases). The CDR3 length is 15 residues. Germline V gives CDR1 SGHKS, CDR2 YYEKEE (reference sequence). Between the trimmed V and J ends, which lost 4 bases and 0 bases, there was a span of 14 bases. In DNA form, the CDR3 reads TGTGCCAGCAGCCTGACACTAGCTGGCTCCTACGAGCAGTACTTC. Translating it yields CASSLTLAGSYEQYF.

This chain uses TRBV7-3 with TRBJ1-6, with TRBD1 matching over 7 bases. Per germline, CDR1 SGHTA and CDR2 FQGTGA. J lost 5 bases, V lost 4 bases, and 2 bases had no gene match. The CDR3 sequence is 14 residues long. CDR3 DNA sequence: TGTGCCAGCAGCTCGGGACAGAATAATTCACCCCTCCACTTT. The encoded protein is CASSSGQNNSPLHF. Using reference TRBV7-3 and TRBJ1-6 for the parts outside the CDR3, the full variable domain is GAGVSQTPSNKVTEKGKYVELRCDPISGHTALYWYRQSLGQGPEFLIYFQGTGAADDSGLPNDRFFAVRPEGSVSTLKIQRTERGDSAVYLCASSSGQNNSPLHFGNGTRLTVT.

This clone was counted a single time. The chain has TRBV6-5 and TRBJ1-5; no definite D call. Germline assignment: CDR1 MNHEY and CDR2 SVGAGI. The V and J ends lost 4 bases and 7 bases respectively, with 17 bases between them. The CDR3 is 15 amino acids. CDR3 bases: TGTGCCAGCAGTTTGGTCCGGGAGTCGAGCCAGCCCCAGCATTTT. Translating it yields CASSLVRESSQPQHF.

V is TRBV6-6 and J is TRBJ2-5; tentatively, D is TRBD1 (5 bases). This CDR3 spans 16 amino acids. Trimming cost V 5 bases and J 5 bases, with 21 bases left between them. Germline lookup yields CDR1 MNHNY and CDR2 SVGAGI (reference sequence). CDR3 DNA sequence: TGTGCCAGCAGTCAAATCTCTAGGGGCGCAGGGGAGACCCAGTACTTC. This translates into CASSQISRGAGETQYF.

The gene calls are TRBV7-2 and TRBJ1-6; 11 positions agree with TRBD1. Per the germline V gene, CDR1 is SGHTA and CDR2 is FQGNSA. J lost 10 bases, V lost 4 bases, and 12 bases had no gene match. The CDR3 length is 17 residues. CDR3 region: CASSYRDRGEVRSPLHF. CDR3 nucleotide sequence: TGTGCCAGCAGCTACCGGGACAGGGGGGAGGTACGATCACCCCTCCACTTT.

The V gene is TRBV2, the J gene TRBJ2-7; D unresolved. V was cut by 4 bases and J by 6 bases, with 13 bases left in between. Per germline, CDR1 SNHLY and CDR2 FYNNEI. This CDR3 is 13 amino acids long. The CDR3 DNA follows: TGTGCCAGCAGTGGAGACCGCCGAGGCGAGCAGTACTTC. Encoded protein: CASSGDRRGEQYF.